This T cell receptor beta chain appears in the sequencing data of a study of blood T cell repertoires in COVID-19. Germline loops: CDR1 SGHKS, CDR2 YYEKEE (reference sequence). V lost 5 bases, J lost 0 bases, and 8 bases stayed unmatched. CDR3 length equals 15 residues. Some clones are missing from TCRdb's copy, which holds only in-frame ones; the method was immunoSEQ multiplex PCR. The sample holds about 250,000 clones; approximately 90% are singletons and the top ten take 1.9%. This TCR was recovered from a woman aged 18-30 years who had recovered from COVID-19. This chain connects TRBV5-5 to TRBJ2-7, with TRBD1 matching over 7 bases. Sequenced sample: PBMCs or T cells enriched from blood (not recorded which). The CDR3 sequence is CASSPRQGFSYEQYF. CDR3 bases: TGTGCCAGCAGTCCTCGACAGGGCTTCTCCTACGAGCAGTACTTC. The variable domain in full, with the rest retrieved from reference TRBV5-5 and TRBJ2-7, is DAGVTQSPTHLIKTRGQQVTLRCSPISGHKSVSWYQQVLGQGPQFIFQYYEKEERGRGNFPDRFSARQFPNYSSELNVNALLLGDSALYLCASSPRQGFSYEQYFGPGTRLTVT.